This T cell receptor (beta chain) came from a study of cytomegalovirus exposure and HLA in healthy donors. Whole-study results and caveats: V- and J-gene trimming of TCR beta was linked (in a later analysis) to a missense DCLRE1C variant. An apparent linkage of common viral pathogens to several of the most significant clusters emerged in a later analysis.

Comments on this clone: Its specificity is unknown.

Germline CDR1 and CDR2: MNHEY and SMNVEV (reference sequence). This CDR3 region has 16 residues. V was clipped by 3 bases and J by 0 bases, with 12 bases between them. 60 Vbeta and 13 Jbeta primers were used in PCR. The data were produced by immunoSEQ multiplex PCR, yet TCRdb's version contains in-frame clones alone and is incomplete. The table lists about 160,000 clones, around four fifths of them singletons, with more than 1.3% in the top ten. The chain is built from TRBV27 and TRBJ2-1; D uncertain. Sequencing input: PBMCs. The receptor was derived from a male donor in good health and CMV-seronegative. CDR3 nucleotides: TGTGCCAGCAGTTTTTATAGCTCCAACTCCTACAATGAGCAGTTCTTC. It translates to CASSFYSSNSYNEQFF.